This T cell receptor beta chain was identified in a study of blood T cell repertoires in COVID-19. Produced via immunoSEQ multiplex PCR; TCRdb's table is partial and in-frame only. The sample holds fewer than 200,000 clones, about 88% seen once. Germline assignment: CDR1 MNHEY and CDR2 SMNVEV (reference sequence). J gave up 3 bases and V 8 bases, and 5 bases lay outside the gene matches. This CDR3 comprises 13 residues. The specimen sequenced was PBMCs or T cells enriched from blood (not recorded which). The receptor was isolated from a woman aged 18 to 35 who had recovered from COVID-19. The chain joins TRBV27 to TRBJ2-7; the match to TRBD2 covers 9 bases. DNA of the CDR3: TGTGCCAGCCAGGAACTAGCGGGCTACGAGCAGTACTTC. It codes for CASQELAGYEQYF.